This T cell receptor beta chain came from a study of blood T cell repertoires in COVID-19. V shed 5 bases and J shed 6 bases, with 17 bases lying between them. CDR3 length: 15 amino acids. Germline lookup yields CDR1 SGHRS and CDR2 YFSETQ. Produced via immunoSEQ multiplex PCR; TCRdb's table is partial and in-frame only. The table includes 30,000 or so clones, roughly 87% detected once. V gene TRBV5-1 combines with J gene TRBJ2-2; no firm D call. This receptor was taken from a man in his 60s with COVID-19, enrolled during active disease. Sequencing input: peripheral blood. The CDR3 region has the DNA TGCGCCAGCAGTATTTCCCAAACTCCCCCCGGGGAGCTGTTTTTT. Its protein product is CASSISQTPPGELFF.